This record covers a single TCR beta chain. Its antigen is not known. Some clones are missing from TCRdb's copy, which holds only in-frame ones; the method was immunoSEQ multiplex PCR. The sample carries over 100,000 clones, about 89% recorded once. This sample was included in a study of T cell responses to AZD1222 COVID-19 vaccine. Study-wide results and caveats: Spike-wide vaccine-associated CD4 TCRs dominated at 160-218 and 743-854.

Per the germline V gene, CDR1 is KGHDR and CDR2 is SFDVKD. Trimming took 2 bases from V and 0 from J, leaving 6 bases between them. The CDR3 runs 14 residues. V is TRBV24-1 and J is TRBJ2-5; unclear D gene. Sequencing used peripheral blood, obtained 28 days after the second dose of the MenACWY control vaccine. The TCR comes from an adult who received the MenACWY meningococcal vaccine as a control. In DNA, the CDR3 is TGTGCCACCAGTGATTCGACGTACCAAGAGACCCAGTACTTC. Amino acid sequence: CATSDSTYQETQYF.